The clone carrying this T cell receptor beta chain was found many times. The antigen is undetermined. This entry belongs to a study of neurological immune-mediated disorders. Study-level background: Within the group of about 35 multiple sclerosis patients, roughly 30 were relapsing-remitting, while 3 were secondary progressive.

Broader study findings: The most TCR clonal expansion was seen in HTLV-1-associated myelopathy, and the least was seen in multiple sclerosis, which fell below healthy controls.

Trimming left V 4 bases short and J 7 bases short, with 10 bases between. The CDR3 is 12 amino acids. The method for making cDNA was 5'RACE, and it used 10-nucleotide random UMIs. TCRdb called the 5' RACE reads again in MiXCR, with one record for every CDR3 protein. Among around 46,000 distinct CDR3 sequences, roughly 4% were seen once, and the ten largest hold 5.7%. 2 million unsorted PBMCs were stored in RNAlater at -80 °C before RNA extraction. The sequencing sample was made of PBMCs. This TCR derives from a woman aged 60-75 years with multiple sclerosis. This chain links TRBV12-3 or TRBV12-4 with TRBJ1-1, with TRBD1 as a possible D gene (6 bases). CDR3 amino acids: CASSWPQGEAFF. The CDR3, as DNA: TGTGCCAGCAGTTGGCCACAGGGTGAAGCTTTCTTT.